Here is one T cell receptor (beta chain) with its context. Time point in this sample: pretreatment peripheral blood. The data were taken from a study of PD-L1 blockade in urothelial cancer. Study as a whole: Blood was evaluated 3 weeks (second dose) and 6 weeks after therapy began.

Trimming shortened V by 0 bases and J by 8 bases, and 14 bases separated the two germline ends. Per the germline V gene, CDR1 is SGHRS and CDR2 is YFSETQ. CDR3 length equals 15 residues. Produced via immunoSEQ multiplex PCR; TCRdb's table is partial and in-frame only. The data show roughly 51,000 clones, just over 85% seen once. This specimen consisted of PBMCs, obtained around atezolizumab (anti-PD-L1) treatment. The receptor was isolated from a man in his sixties with urothelial cancer. V usage is TRBV5-1 and J usage is TRBJ1-4, with D maybe TRBD1 (5 bases). CDR3 sequence (DNA): TGCGCCAGCAGCTTGGTAGGGGCCTCCGGAGAAAAACTGTTTTTT. It specifies CASSLVGASGEKLFF.